Below are 26 T cell receptor beta chains sequenced from a single sample in a study of regulatory T cells in long-lasting Graves disease. Libraries of TCR beta came from iRepertoire HTBI primers plus Arm-PCR of CDR3 regions. TCRdb redid the calling of the multiplex PCR reads with MiXCR, one entry per CDR3 protein. Among 240,000 or so distinct CDR3 sequences listed, around 20% were seen once. Time point reported: newly diagnosed GD, antithyroid drugs for less than 3 months. PBMC RNA served as the TCR library source. Sample: peripheral blood mononuclear cells (PBMCs), taken at new diagnosis, from a patient treated with antithyroid drugs. The receptors stem from a female donor with Graves disease.

This clonotype has at least ten counts. The chain's CDR3 is CASSQKLGDNEQFF. The CDR3 DNA follows: TGTGCCAGCAGCCAAAAACTAGGGGACAATGAGCAGTTCTTC. The gene calls are TRBV3-1 and TRBJ2-1; D is perhaps TRBD1 or TRBD2 (5 bases each). The CDR3 has 14 residues. The germline V gene encodes CDR1 LGHDT and CDR2 YNNKEL (reference sequence). V lost 2 bases, J lost 5 bases, and 10 bases lay in between.

The chain recombines TRBV10-2 with TRBJ1-5; 8 bases fit TRBD1. Looked up from germline, CDR1 is WSHSY and CDR2 is SAAADI. This CDR3 spans 13 amino acids. V lost 8 bases, J lost 5 bases, and 5 bases stayed unmatched. DNA for the CDR3: TGCGCCAGCGGGGACAGGATCGATCAGCCCCAGCATTTT. Translation gives CASGDRIDQPQHF.

This clonotype was detected ten times or more. The CDR3 protein is CSVEVPGRYTEAFF. The CDR3 DNA reads as TGCAGCGTTGAAGTCCCAGGGCGGTACACTGAAGCTTTCTTT. The chain has TRBV29-1 and TRBJ1-1, with TRBD1 as a possible D gene (5 bases). CDR3 length: 14 amino acids. Germline CDR1 is SQVTM and CDR2 is ANQGSEA. V gave up 1 base and J gave up 3 bases, with 12 bases separating them.

V usage is TRBV28 and J usage is TRBJ2-5; the match to TRBD2 covers 12 bases. This CDR3 spans 15 amino acids. Per the germline V gene, CDR1 is MDHEN and CDR2 is SYDVKM. V trimming: 5 bases; J trimming: 4 bases; junction bases outside the gene matches: 5. The DNA for the CDR3 is TGTGCCAGCAGTCCTAGCGGGGGGGCTTCAGAGACCCAGTACTTC. This translates into CASSPSGGASETQYF.

This clonotype has at least ten counts. The V call is TRBV6-1, the J call TRBJ1-1, with 9 positions matching TRBD1. This CDR3 comprises 15 residues. J was trimmed by 3 bases and V by 6 bases; bases with no gene match: 8. The V gene's germline CDR1 is MNHNS and CDR2 SASEGT. The CDR3 DNA sequence: TGTGCCAGCAGGCCCGACAGGGGGAGGTACACTGAAGCTTTCTTT. Its translation: CASRPDRGRYTEAFF.

This clonotype was picked up many times. The chain recombines TRBV15 with TRBJ2-2, with a possible D match to TRBD2 (6 bases). This CDR3 contains 15 residues. V lost 3 bases and J 7 bases, leaving 15 bases between the germline ends. Germline CDR1 is LNHNV and CDR2 is YYDKDF (reference sequence). CDR3 loop: CATSSTQEGRGELFF. DNA for the CDR3: TGTGCCACCAGCAGTACACAGGAGGGACGCGGGGAGCTGTTTTTT.

This clonotype was recorded at least ten times. This chain joins TRBV19 and TRBJ1-5, with a possible D match to TRBD1 (5 bases). Trimming cost V 3 bases and J 3 bases, with 15 bases left between them. The CDR3 consists of 16 residues. Germline V gene sequence: CDR1 LNHDA, CDR2 SQIVND (reference sequence). The CDR3 region is CASSIGRARDNQPQHF. CDR3 bases: TGTGCCAGTAGTATCGGGCGGGCCAGGGACAATCAGCCCCAGCATTTT.

This clonotype was seen ten or more times. Its ends do not fully match the called genes, so a read error is possible. V usage is TRBV28 and J usage is TRBJ2-7; 11 nucleotides match TRBD1. The germline gives CDR1 MDHEN, CDR2 SYDVKM. The CDR3 spans 11 residues. The CDR3 protein is CASSTGTGGNF. In DNA form, the CDR3 reads TGTGCCAGCAGTACCGGGACAGGGGGAAACTTC.

This clonotype was picked up many times. The chain uses TRBV6-2 or TRBV6-3 and TRBJ2-7, with 8 bases identical to TRBD1. CDR3 length: 14 amino acids. After removal of 4 bases from V and 4 bases from J, the junction contained 6 bases not matched to a gene. Germline assignment: CDR1 MNHEY and CDR2 SVGEGT. CDR3 residues: CASSWTGTGYEQYF. The CDR3 region has the DNA TGTGCCAGCAGTTGGACCGGGACAGGTTACGAGCAGTACTTC.

This clonotype has only a few counts. A read error may account for a junction end that differs from germline. J is TRBJ1-2 and V is TRBV24-1; no clear D. Germline lookup yields CDR1 KGHDR and CDR2 SFDVKD. CDR3 length: 15 amino acids. CDR3 residues: CATSDPGSDNYGCTF. CDR3 in DNA: TGTGCCACCAGTGACCCTGGCAGTGATAACTATGGCTGCACCTTC.

This clonotype came up many times. The V gene is TRBV4-2, the J gene TRBJ2-7, with 7 bases that match TRBD1. V trimming: 1 base; J trimming: 3 bases; junction bases outside the gene matches: 3. The CDR3 totals 14 residues. Germline V gene lookup returns CDR1 LGHNA and CDR2 YNFKEQ. The CDR3 loop is CASSQGQGDYEQYF. The CDR3 region has the DNA TGTGCCAGCAGCCAAGGACAGGGCGACTACGAGCAGTACTTC.

This clonotype has ten or more counts. V and J are TRBV7-6 and TRBJ2-3; TRBD1 or TRBD2 may be the D gene (6 bases each). V gave up 5 bases and J gave up 5 bases, with 14 bases separating them. The CDR3 totals 14 residues. Germline V CDR1 and CDR2: SGHVS, FNYEAQ. CDR3 residues: CASSLWGAGDTQYF. In DNA form, the CDR3 reads TGTGCCAGCAGCCTATGGGGGGCAGGAGATACGCAGTATTTT. The whole variable domain, remainder taken from reference TRBV7-6 and TRBJ2-3, is GAGVSQSPRYKVTKRGQDVALRCDPISGHVSLYWYRQALGQGPEFLTYFNYEAQQDKSGLPNDRFSAERPEGSISTLTIQRTEQRDSAMYRCASSLWGAGDTQYFGPGTRLTVL.

This clonotype was seen at least ten times. The chain uses TRBV6-2 or TRBV6-3 and TRBJ2-3; TRBD2 aligns across 7 bases. V trimming: 1 base; J trimming: 6 bases; junction bases outside the gene matches: 7. Looked up from germline, CDR1 is MNHEY and CDR2 is SVGEGT. CDR3 size: 15 residues. Here the CDR3 reads CASSYYPGGRDTQYF. The CDR3 nucleotides are TGTGCCAGCAGTTACTATCCGGGAGGCCGGGATACGCAGTATTTT.

Concerning this clonotype: In this CDR3 the conserved last residue, phenylalanine or tryptophan, is missing, so a read error is likely. The chain recombines TRBV11-2 with TRBJ2-1; 10 bases fit TRBD2. In germline, CDR1 is SGHAT, CDR2 FQNNGV. The ends lost 6 bases at V and 0 bases at J; junction bases unmatched: 5. CDR3 size: 16 residues. The DNA for the CDR3 is TGTGCCAGCAGTACTTCTAGCGGGGGCTCCTACAATGAGCAGTTCTCC. Encoded protein: CASSTSSGGSYNEQFS.

J is TRBJ1-5 and V is TRBV28; no clear D gene. Per the germline V gene, CDR1 is MDHEN and CDR2 is SYDVKM. Trimming pared 3 bases from V and 12 bases from J, leaving 12 bases between. This CDR3 is built from 12 residues. The CDR3 loop is CASSFLPQCQHF. The CDR3 nucleotides are TGTGCCAGCAGTTTCTTGCCACAGTGCCAGCATTTT.

This clonotype came up many times. This sequence joins TRBV3-1 and TRBJ1-1; D is unclear. V lost 2 bases to trimming and J lost 1 base, with 5 bases between them. The CDR3 is made up of 13 amino acids. Germline CDR1 LGHDT, CDR2 YNNKEL (reference sequence). CDR3: CASSQLQNTEAFF. In nucleotides, the CDR3 is TGTGCCAGCAGCCAACTACAGAACACTGAAGCTTTCTTT.

This clonotype appeared many times. The gene calls are TRBV14 and TRBJ1-6; unclear D gene. The CDR3 spans 16 residues. Germline V CDR1 and CDR2: SGHDN, FVKESK. Between the trimmed V and J ends, which lost 0 bases and 7 bases, there was a span of 13 bases. CDR3 protein: CASSQEVSRRNSPLHF. The CDR3 DNA reads as TGTGCCAGCAGCCAAGAGGTCTCACGGCGAAATTCACCCCTCCACTTT.

A remark on this clonotype: A far larger clone is just one base off, so this is likely a read error. The gene calls are TRBV11-2 and TRBJ2-1; 16 nucleotides align to TRBD2. Germline values: CDR1 SGHAT, CDR2 FQNNGV. The CDR3 has 16 residues. Written as DNA, the CDR3 is TGTGTCAGCAGCCCCTCGGGACTAGCGGGGGGGTTTGAGCAGTTCTTC. Residues: CVSSPSGLAGGFEQFF.

CDR3 in DNA: TGTGCCAGCAGCCTTCCTCAAGGGGGGACAGAGACCCAGTACTTC. The encoded protein is CASSLPQGGTETQYF. This chain links TRBV5-6 with TRBJ2-5; D may match TRBD1 or TRBD2 (6 bases each). The CDR3 is 15 residues long. Germline CDR1 SGHDT, CDR2 YYEEEE. The V end was cut by 4 bases, the J end by 4 bases, with 17 bases between.

This clonotype was seen at least ten times. The chain uses TRBV11-2 and TRBJ1-1; the D is unclear. Germline assignment: CDR1 SGHAT and CDR2 FQNNGV. V was shortened by 5 bases and J by 2 bases, with 9 bases between the two germline ends. The CDR3 has 13 residues. The CDR3 DNA reads TGTGCCAGCAGCGCACTTCTTAACACTGAAGCTTTCTTT. Protein product: CASSALLNTEAFF.

This clonotype was found many times. CDR3 region: CASGKAGAYEQYF. The CDR3 nucleotides read TGTGCCAGCGGGAAGGCAGGGGCCTACGAGCAGTACTTC. This chain connects TRBV6-1 to TRBJ2-7; D is possibly TRBD1 (6 bases). The CDR3 covers 13 residues. Deletions cut 8 bases from V and 2 bases from J, with 13 bases between. The V gene's germline CDR1 is MNHNS and CDR2 SASEGT.

This clonotype occurred many times. V is TRBV3-1 and J is TRBJ2-7; D ambiguous. The V end lost 2 bases, the J end lost 5 bases, and 10 bases lay between the germline ends. Germline assignment: CDR1 LGHDT and CDR2 YNNKEL (reference sequence). The CDR3 contains 13 residues. The CDR3 nucleotides read TGTGCCAGCAGCCAACCCCAGGTCAACGAGCAGTACTTC. Translated, it gives CASSQPQVNEQYF.

The table lists this clonotype with many counts. The chain combines TRBV20-1 with TRBJ2-3; D possibly corresponds to TRBD2 (7 bases). The V and J ends lost 6 bases and 2 bases respectively, with 18 bases between them. The germline V gene has CDR1 DFQATT and CDR2 SNEGSKA (reference sequence). This CDR3 comprises 15 residues. The CDR3 DNA reads TGCAGTGCAAAGCCGGGGGGCAGGACCACAGATACGCAGTATTTT. Encoded protein: CSAKPGGRTTDTQYF.

In its sample, this clonotype was seen many times. The genes are TRBV30 and TRBJ2-3; 9 positions agree with TRBD2. Per the germline V gene, CDR1 is GTSNPN and CDR2 is SVGIG (reference sequence). Unmatched junction bases numbered 9, after V lost 3 bases and J lost 2 bases. CDR3 size: 16 residues. In nucleotides, the CDR3 is TGTGCCTGGAGAGAGACTAGCGGCCTGTACACAGATACGCAGTATTTT. Its protein product is CAWRETSGLYTDTQYF.

This chain uses TRBV7-2 with TRBJ2-1; the match to TRBD2 covers 9 bases. The germline gives CDR1 SGHTA, CDR2 FQGNSA. Trimming took 4 bases from V and 1 from J; bases not matched to a gene: 8. The CDR3 is made up of 17 amino acids. CDR3 DNA: TGTGCCAGCAGCTCGTATCTAGCGGGATTATCCTACAATGAGCAGTTCTTC. Its protein product is CASSSYLAGLSYNEQFF. Variable domain in full (rest from reference TRBV7-2 and TRBJ2-1): GAGVSQSPSNKVTEKGKDVELRCDPISGHTALYWYRQSLGQGLEFLIYFQGNSAPDKSGLPSDRFSAERTGGSVSTLTIQRTQQEDSAVYLCASSSYLAGLSYNEQFFGPGTRLTVL.

This clonotype has at least ten counts. The chain has TRBV19 and TRBJ1-5, with D uncertain. Germline V lookup: CDR1 LNHDA, CDR2 SQIVND (reference sequence). Trimming shortened V by 2 bases and J by 7 bases, and 21 bases separated the two germline ends. CDR3 size: 17 residues. The CDR3 spells CASSIRPAQTVQQPQHF. CDR3 coding DNA: TGTGCCAGTAGTATAAGGCCAGCACAGACCGTGCAACAGCCCCAGCATTTT. Full variable domain (outside the CDR3, taken from reference TRBV19 and TRBJ1-5): DGGITQSPKYLFRKEGQNVTLSCEQNLNHDAMYWYRQDPGQGLRLIYYSQIVNDFQKGDIAEGYSVSREKKESFPLTVTSAQKNPTAFYLCASSIRPAQTVQQPQHFGDGTRLSIL.